This T cell receptor (beta chain) was captured by sequencing in a study of T cells in women clearing cervical HPV infection. Study-level background: Controls gave blood once infection was undetectable; cases at lesion identification.

Note on this clone: The read ends 3 residues early relative to the CDR3; the germline J gene fills the gap.

Germline lookup yields CDR1 SNHLY and CDR2 FYNNEI. Deletions cut 4 bases from V and 2 bases from J, with 15 bases between. The CDR3 covers 16 residues. TCR beta CDR3 amplified by multiplex PCR from roughly 1,100 ng genomic DNA. Profiling relied on immunoSEQ multiplex PCR, and the TCRdb table lists in-frame clones only, not all of them. The sample totals fewer than 35,000 clones; its top ten clones hold 4.2%. The TCR originated in a woman aged 18-70 years with a cervical HPV16 infection that either progressed to CIN3+ or cleared (not recorded which). Sequenced material: blood buffy coat. The chain carries TRBV2 and TRBJ2-1; unclear D gene. The CDR3 protein is CASSGSIRVPYNEQFF. The CDR3 bases that were read are TGTGCCAGCAGTGGGAGTATAAGGGTCCCCTACAATGAG. Using reference TRBV2 and TRBJ2-1 for the parts outside the CDR3, the full variable domain is EPEVTQTPSHQVTQMGQEVILRCVPISNHLYFYWYRQILGQKVEFLVSFYNNEISEKSEIFDDQFSVERPDGSNFTLKIRSTKLEDSAMYFCASSGSIRVPYNEQFFGPGTRLTVL.